The rows below give T cell receptor beta chains drawn from one sample of a study of cytomegalovirus exposure and HLA in healthy donors. Profiled with immunoSEQ multiplex PCR; TCRdb holds only in-frame clones, not every one. The data show under 200,000 clones, 75% to 90% seen once. Sequenced: PBMCs. The source is a girl aged 2-10 years in good health and CMV-seropositive. CDR3s include the opening cysteine and the closing phenylalanine or tryptophan. The D gene is left open where the match is weak. The size field is filled for only some rows; it gives once, few, many or a size class.

-,TRBJ2-5,TRBV6-6,-,CASSQYRSKETQYF,TGTGCCAGCAGTCAGTACAGGAGCAAAGAGACCCAGTACTTC
-,TRBJ1-1,TRBV28,-,CASSFYARAPEAFF,TGTGCCAGCAGTTTTTATGCCAGGGCCCCTGAAGCTTTCTTT
few,TRBJ2-3,TRBV5-4,-,CASSQQGGTDTQYF,TGTGCCAGCAGCCAGCAAGGCGGGACAGATACGCAGTATTTT
-,TRBJ2-1,TRBV7-9,-,CASSETDYIANEQFF,TGTGCCAGCAGCGAGACAGATTACATTGCGAATGAGCAGTTCTTC
few,TRBJ2-7,TRBV11-2,-,CASSSFYEQYF,TGTGCCAGCAGCTCCTTCTACGAGCAGTACTTC
once,TRBJ1-1,TRBV25-1,TRBD1,CASSDWTGDGEAFF,TGTGCCAGCAGTGACTGGACAGGGGACGGTGAAGCTTTCTTT
-,TRBJ1-1,TRBV10-3,TRBD1,CAIRTGENTEAFF,TGTGCCATCCGGACAGGAGAAAACACTGAAGCTTTCTTT
-,TRBJ2-7,TRBV25-1,-,CASSSFGGAPNEQYF,TGTGCCAGCAGTTCGTTTGGGGGGGCGCCGAATGAGCAGTACTTC
few,TRBJ2-1,TRBV6-1,TRBD1,CASSDWDSSYNEQFF,TGTGCCAGCAGTGACTGGGACAGCTCCTACAATGAGCAGTTCTTC
-,TRBJ1-1,TRBV6-1,-,CASRTAMNTEAFF,TGTGCCAGCAGGACAGCCATGAACACTGAAGCTTTCTTT
once,TRBJ1-2,TRBV30,-,CAWETANYGYTF,TGTGCCTGGGAAACAGCTAACTATGGCTACACCTTC
-,TRBJ1-2,TRBV20-1,-,CSARTGNGYTF,TGCAGTGCTAGGACGGGTAATGGCTACACCTTC
-,TRBJ2-6,TRBV9,TRBD1,CASSVVLTGGSGANVLTF,TGTGCCAGCAGCGTAGTGCTGACAGGGGGCTCTGGGGCCAACGTCCTGACTTTC
-,TRBJ2-5,TRBV4-1,TRBD2,CASSPSGRRETQYF,TGCGCCAGCAGTCCTAGCGGGAGAAGGGAGACCCAGTACTTC
few,TRBJ2-5,TRBV7-9,TRBD2,CASSRGLAGGPRETQYF,TGTGCCAGCAGCCGGGGACTAGCGGGAGGCCCGCGAGAGACCCAGTACTTC
-,TRBJ2-3,TRBV13,TRBD2,CASSLSGRTQYF,TGTGCCAGCAGCTTAAGCGGGAGAACGCAGTATTTT
-,TRBJ1-1,TRBV4-1,TRBD1,CASLSYRGDTEAFF,TGCGCCAGCTTATCATACAGGGGGGACACTGAAGCTTTCTTT
-,TRBJ1-1,TRBV7-9,-,CASSGGSVQGAFF,TGTGCCAGCAGCGGTGGTTCGGTACAGGGAGCTTTCTTT
-,TRBJ1-4,TRBV29-1,-,CSVVQGHNEKLFF,TGCAGCGTTGTTCAGGGGCATAATGAAAAACTGTTTTTT
-,TRBJ2-3,TRBV5-6,TRBD1,CASRIDRGGTDTQYF,TGTGCCAGCAGAATAGACAGGGGGGGAACAGATACGCAGTATTTT
-,TRBJ1-4,TRBV10-2,-,CASSEPGQNEKLFF,TGCGCCAGCAGTGAGCCTGGACAGAATGAAAAACTGTTTTTT
-,TRBJ1-2,TRBV28,TRBD1,CASSGTANYGYTF,TGTGCCAGCAGTGGGACAGCTAACTATGGCTACACCTTC
-,TRBJ1-1,TRBV5-1,-,CASSLAGYTEAFF,TGCGCCAGCAGCTTGGCAGGTTACACTGAAGCTTTCTTT
-,TRBJ2-7,TRBV30,-,CAWRSGPYEQYF,TGTGCCTGGAGATCAGGCCCCTACGAGCAGTACTTC
-,TRBJ2-3,TRBV5-1,-,CASSPAASTDTQYF,TGCGCCAGCAGCCCGGCGGCTAGCACAGATACGCAGTATTTT
-,TRBJ1-1,TRBV6-6,TRBD1,CASSYRQGEDTEAFF,TGTGCCAGCAGTTACCGACAGGGGGAGGATACTGAAGCTTTCTTT
-,TRBJ2-3,TRBV14,TRBD2,CASSRPLPGGTDTQYF,TGTGCCAGCAGCCGCCCCTTGCCGGGAGGAACGGATACGCAGTATTTT
-,TRBJ2-1,TRBV6-1,-,CASRRGEQFF,TGTGCCAGCAGGAGAGGTGAGCAGTTCTTC
-,TRBJ2-5,TRBV7-9,-,CASSLFLTRPQETQYF,TGTGCCAGCAGCTTGTTTCTGACCAGGCCGCAAGAGACCCAGTACTTC
-,TRBJ1-5,TRBV30,TRBD1,CAWSEPDRGLRSNQPQHF,TGTGCCTGGAGTGAACCGGACAGGGGGCTTAGGAGCAATCAGCCCCAGCATTTT
-,TRBJ1-5,TRBV27,-,CASSFQGLRQPQHF,TGTGCCAGCAGTTTCCAGGGGCTGAGGCAGCCCCAGCATTTT
-,TRBJ1-2,TRBV4-1,-,CASSQAVSSNYGYTF,TGCGCCAGCAGCCAAGCCGTCAGTTCTAACTATGGCTACACCTTC
once,TRBJ1-1,TRBV6-1,-,CASSEKTDPSSINTEAFF,TGTGCCAGCAGTGAGAAGACAGACCCTTCCTCAATCAACACTGAAGCTTTCTTT
few,TRBJ2-7,TRBV29-1,-,CSTARRKTISEQYF,TGCAGCACGGCCCGCAGAAAAACTATCTCCGAGCAGTACTTC
-,TRBJ2-2,TRBV4-1,-,CASSQAPQLPGELFF,TGCGCCAGCAGCCAAGCCCCTCAACTACCCGGGGAGCTGTTTTTT
-,TRBJ1-2,TRBV13,-,CASSSYYRDIVWNYGYTF,TGTGCCAGCAGCTCCTACTACCGGGACATCGTCTGGAACTATGGCTACACCTTC
-,TRBJ2-5,TRBV7-2,-,CASSQGAGKETQYF,TGTGCCAGCAGCCAAGGGGCAGGGAAAGAGACCCAGTACTTC